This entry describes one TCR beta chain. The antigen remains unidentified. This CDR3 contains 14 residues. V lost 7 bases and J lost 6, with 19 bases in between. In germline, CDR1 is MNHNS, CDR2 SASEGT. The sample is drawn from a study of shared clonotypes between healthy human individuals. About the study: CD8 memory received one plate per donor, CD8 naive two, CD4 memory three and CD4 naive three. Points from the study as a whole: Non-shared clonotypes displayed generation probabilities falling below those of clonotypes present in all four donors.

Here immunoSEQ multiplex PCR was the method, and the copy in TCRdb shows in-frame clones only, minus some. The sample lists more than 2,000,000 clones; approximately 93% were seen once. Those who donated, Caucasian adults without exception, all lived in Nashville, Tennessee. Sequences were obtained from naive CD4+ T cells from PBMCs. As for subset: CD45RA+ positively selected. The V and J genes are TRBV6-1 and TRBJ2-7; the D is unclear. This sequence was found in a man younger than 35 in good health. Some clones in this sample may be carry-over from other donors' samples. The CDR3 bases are TGTGCCAGCAACGCCCGATTTGAGCAGAGCGAGCAGTACTTC. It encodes CASNARFEQSEQYF.